A single TCR beta chain is shown here with its context. Its antigen is undetermined. The data stem from a study of T-cell reconstitution after alpha-beta-depleted transplantation in children. Broader study findings: There were reportedly several hundred expanded graft clones from which alpha-beta T cells came about two months after transplant. T-cell numbers and diversity one year post-transplant derived largely from freshly generated T cells. In some patients, recipient T cells and intrathymic progenitors surviving conditioning explained high day-60 diversity.

Preparation of the TCRbeta library used unique molecular identifiers. Using its own MiXCR run on the PCR reads, TCRdb lists one record per CDR3 protein. In the table there are about 250,000 distinct CDR3 sequences, 24% of which are singletons. The CDR3 runs to 14 residues. V was pared by 4 bases and J by 5 bases, with 3 bases of the junction left unmatched. The source of this sequence is a female patient between 2 and 10 years old who had a stem cell transplant for congenital amegakaryocytic thrombocytopenia, so the T cells may come from the graft donor. The sample consisted of PBMCs, mostly from graft donor cells, taken 360 days after TCRalphabeta/CD19-depleted stem cell transplant. The chain links TRBV12-3 or TRBV12-4 to TRBJ2-5, with 11 bases aligning to TRBD2. The CDR3 nucleotides are TGTGCCAGCAGTTCTAGCGGGGGGTGGGAGACCCAGTACTTC. It translates to CASSSSGGWETQYF.